This is a list of T cell receptor beta chains from one sample in a study of blood T cell repertoires in COVID-19. Sequencing was performed with immunoSEQ multiplex PCR; in TCRdb, only in-frame clones are kept and a portion is missing. The data hold about 250,000 clones, with 80% to 95% observed a single time. Sample: peripheral blood. These receptors were obtained from a man aged 30 to 45 with COVID-19, enrolled during active disease. Both conserved end residues are part of each CDR3. The D gene is left open where the match is weak. Some rows mark clone size as missing; the rest say once, few, many or name a class of expanded clone.

size: -; J: TRBJ1-5; V: TRBV6-2/TRBV6-3; D: -; DNA: TGTGCCAGCAGTTATTTCTTAAGCAATCAGCCCCAGCATTTT; CDR3: CASSYFLSNQPQHF
size: -; J: TRBJ2-5; V: TRBV5-4; D: -; DNA: TGTGCCAGCAGCTCGCCCCTAGGTGTTATTGGAGAGACCCAGTACTTC; CDR3: CASSSPLGVIGETQYF
size: -; J: TRBJ2-2; V: TRBV3-1/TRBV3-2; D: -; DNA: TGTGCCAGCAGCCAAGCGGTGGGACACCTCGCGAACACCGGGGAGCTGTTTTTT; CDR3: CASSQAVGHLANTGELFF
size: -; J: TRBJ1-2; V: TRBV3-1/TRBV3-2; D: -; DNA: TGTGCCAGCAGCCAAGTGGAGGGAACGTTTGGCTATGGCTACACCTTC; CDR3: CASSQVEGTFGYGYTF
size: -; J: TRBJ2-1; V: TRBV3-1/TRBV3-2; D: TRBD1; DNA: TGTGCCAGCAGCCAATCCGGACAGGGGTATAATGAGCAGTTCTTC; CDR3: CASSQSGQGYNEQFF
size: -; J: TRBJ1-3; V: TRBV29-1; D: -; DNA: TGCAGCGTTGAAGCACACTCTGGAAACACCATATATTTT; CDR3: CSVEAHSGNTIYF
size: -; J: TRBJ1-2; V: TRBV19; D: TRBD1; DNA: TGTGCCAGTAGTATGGGGACAGGGAATATCTATGGCTACACCTTC; CDR3: CASSMGTGNIYGYTF
size: -; J: TRBJ2-5; V: TRBV3-1/TRBV3-2; D: TRBD2; DNA: TGTGCCAGCAGCCAAGCCCCGACTAGCGGCCAAGAGACCCAGTACTTC; CDR3: CASSQAPTSGQETQYF
size: -; J: TRBJ2-7; V: TRBV7-3; D: -; DNA: TGTGCCAGCAGCTTAGCCCGGGGGTCACCGTACTTC; CDR3: CASSLARGSPYF
size: -; J: TRBJ1-1; V: TRBV7-3; D: -; DNA: TGTGCCAGCAGCCTCGGTAGGAACACTGAAGCTTTCTTT; CDR3: CASSLGRNTEAFF
size: once; J: TRBJ1-2; V: TRBV7-9; D: TRBD1; DNA: TGTGCCAGCAGCCCCAACCTTCAGGGGGCCGGGGGCTACACCTTC; CDR3: CASSPNLQGAGGYTF
size: -; J: TRBJ2-7; V: TRBV11-2; D: TRBD2; DNA: TGTGCCAGCGGTAGTAGGCGGGGGGGCCCCTACGAGCAGTACTTC; CDR3: CASGSRRGGPYEQYF
size: once; J: TRBJ2-5; V: TRBV10-3; D: -; DNA: TGTGCCATCAGTGAGTCACCTGGGGCAGAAGAGACCCAGTACTTC; CDR3: CAISESPGAEETQYF
size: -; J: TRBJ1-1; V: TRBV29-1; D: TRBD1; DNA: TGCAGCGTTGAGAGACAGGGCGCTGAAGCTTTCTTT; CDR3: CSVERQGAEAFF
size: -; J: TRBJ2-2; V: TRBV30; D: -; DNA: TGTGCCTGGAGTGTGGGACAACCCACCGGGGAGCTGTTTTTT; CDR3: CAWSVGQPTGELFF
size: -; J: TRBJ1-1; V: TRBV5-4; D: -; DNA: TGTGCCAGCACCCCCGGGGGGGGGCGACGGGCGACTGAAGCTTTCTTT; CDR3: CASTPGGGRRATEAFF
size: -; J: TRBJ1-1; V: TRBV5-1; D: -; DNA: TGCGCCAGCAGCTTGGTGCAGCCAGGGGACACTGAAGCTTTCTTT; CDR3: CASSLVQPGDTEAFF
size: -; J: TRBJ2-7; V: TRBV5-4; D: -; DNA: TGTGCCAGCAGCTTGGCCGGTACGGCGGCCTACGAGCAGTACTTC; CDR3: CASSLAGTAAYEQYF
size: -; J: TRBJ1-2; V: TRBV6-5; D: -; DNA: TGTGCCAGCAACCCCACTGGTGTTAACTATGGCTACACCTTC; CDR3: CASNPTGVNYGYTF
size: -; J: TRBJ1-3; V: TRBV7-3; D: -; DNA: TGTGCCAGCAGCCAAACAGCAGACTCTGGAAACACCATATATTTT; CDR3: CASSQTADSGNTIYF
size: -; J: TRBJ2-7; V: TRBV5-1; D: TRBD1; DNA: TGCGCCAGCAGCCCGGACAGGGTCCACGAGCAGTACTTC; CDR3: CASSPDRVHEQYF
size: -; J: TRBJ2-7; V: TRBV5-1; D: TRBD1; DNA: TGCGCCAGCAGCTCGGGACAGGGGTCCCACGAGCAGTACTTC; CDR3: CASSSGQGSHEQYF
size: -; J: TRBJ1-2; V: TRBV6-5; D: -; DNA: TGTGCCGCCTCGGCGGGGGGTGGGAACTATGGCTACACCTTC; CDR3: CAASAGGGNYGYTF
size: -; J: TRBJ1-1; V: TRBV6-1; D: -; DNA: TGTGCCAGCAGTGAATCTCAACAGGGTAGGACTGAAGCTTTCTTT; CDR3: CASSESQQGRTEAFF
size: few; J: TRBJ1-1; V: TRBV21-1; D: -; DNA: TGTGCCAGCAGCAAGCGCCAGGGTTTGGGGAACACTGAAGCTTTCTTT; CDR3: CASSKRQGLGNTEAFF
size: few; J: TRBJ1-1; V: TRBV9; D: -; DNA: TGTGCCAGCAGCTCACGACGGGGGGCGAACACTGAAGCTTTCTTT; CDR3: CASSSRRGANTEAFF
size: once; J: TRBJ1-1; V: TRBV15; D: -; DNA: TGTGCCACCAGCAGAGATCCAGGGGCTGAAGCTTTCTTT; CDR3: CATSRDPGAEAFF
size: -; J: TRBJ1-6; V: TRBV27; D: TRBD1; DNA: TGTGCCACTCACGGGACAGGGGTTAGTTCACCCCTCCACTTT; CDR3: CATHGTGVSSPLHF
size: -; J: TRBJ2-2; V: TRBV19; D: -; DNA: TGTGCCAGTAGGAGCGGGCTTAACACCGGGGAGCTGTTTTTT; CDR3: CASRSGLNTGELFF
size: -; J: TRBJ1-2; V: TRBV24-1; D: -; DNA: TGTGCCCCGATAGATAAGGGGAATGTATATGGCTACACCTTC; CDR3: CAPIDKGNVYGYTF
size: -; J: TRBJ1-1; V: TRBV19; D: -; DNA: TGTGCCAGTAGTATGGGGGGGGACGTGGCATGGAACACTGAAGCTTTCTTT; CDR3: CASSMGGDVAWNTEAFF
size: -; J: TRBJ2-4; V: TRBV2; D: -; DNA: TGTGCCAGCAGTGAAGTGACAGCTATAGCCAAAAACATTCAGTACTTC; CDR3: CASSEVTAIAKNIQYF
size: once; J: TRBJ1-2; V: TRBV19; D: -; DNA: TGTGCCAGTAGTACCGGGTGGGTAAACTATGGCTACACCTTC; CDR3: CASSTGWVNYGYTF
size: -; J: TRBJ1-1; V: TRBV6-1; D: -; DNA: TGTGCCAGCAGTGAGACAACCAACACTGAAGCTTTCTTT; CDR3: CASSETTNTEAFF
size: -; J: TRBJ1-1; V: TRBV27; D: -; DNA: TGTGCCAGCAGGCCCGTAGAGGCTAGCACTGAAGCTTTCTTT; CDR3: CASRPVEASTEAFF
size: -; J: TRBJ1-2; V: TRBV5-5; D: TRBD1; DNA: TGTGCCAGCAGCCTAACAGGGGGCAATGGCTACACCTTC; CDR3: CASSLTGGNGYTF
size: -; J: TRBJ2-1; V: TRBV3-1/TRBV3-2; D: TRBD2; DNA: TGTGCCAGCAGCCAGGTCCTAGCGGGGGGCCCCCTTGAGCAGTTCTTC; CDR3: CASSQVLAGGPLEQFF
size: -; J: TRBJ1-2; V: TRBV29-1; D: TRBD1; DNA: TGCAGCGTGAGACCGGACAGGGGGCGGATTGGCTACACCTTC; CDR3: CSVRPDRGRIGYTF
size: -; J: TRBJ1-2; V: TRBV5-1; D: -; DNA: TGCGCCAGCAGTCCGGCGGCTAACTATGGCTACACCTTC; CDR3: CASSPAANYGYTF
size: -; J: TRBJ1-5; V: TRBV12-3/TRBV12-4; D: -; DNA: TGTGCCAGCAGTTTAGGAGTAGTTCAGCCCCAGCATTTT; CDR3: CASSLGVVQPQHF
size: -; J: TRBJ1-1; V: TRBV19; D: TRBD1; DNA: TGTGCCAGTAGGGAAGGGACAGGGGGCTTGGGGGATCACACTGAAGCTTTCTTT; CDR3: CASREGTGGLGDHTEAFF
size: -; J: TRBJ2-5; V: TRBV3-1/TRBV3-2; D: TRBD2; DNA: TGTGCCAGCAGAGGACTAGCGGGGAAGGAGACCCAGTACTTC; CDR3: CASRGLAGKETQYF
size: -; J: TRBJ1-2; V: TRBV29-1; D: -; DNA: TGCAGCGTTGTACGGGAGACCTATGGCTACACCTTC; CDR3: CSVVRETYGYTF
size: -; J: TRBJ1-1; V: TRBV27; D: TRBD1; DNA: TGTGCCAGCAGTTTATTGCGGGACAGGGGTTTTGTCACTGAAGCTTTCTTT; CDR3: CASSLLRDRGFVTEAFF